This TCR beta chain was sequenced in a study of cytomegalovirus exposure and HLA in healthy donors. Looking at the study overall: Later, an analysis reported that the 130 or so validation repertoires had used the same platform as the 500 to 800 first-cohort repertoires.

Broader study findings: The tendency of first-cohort TCR clusters to co-occur in the 120 or so validation repertoires emerged from a later analysis. There were under 200 TCR beta chains listed as cytomegalovirus-associated.

This CDR3 is built from 12 residues. CDR1 is MDHEN, CDR2 SYDVKM, per germline. Trimming removed 7 bases from V and 4 bases from J, with 10 bases in between. Donors were drawn from the approximately 120-subject validation cohort, separate from the roughly 670-subject first cohort. As regards this clone: Its antigen is not identified.

Repertoires were generated with immunoSEQ multiplex PCR, while TCRdb's copy carries only in-frame clones and drops some. The sample contains around 60,000 clones, around 90% of which appear only once. The sample consisted of PBMCs. This clonotype was obtained from a man aged 18 to 30 in good health and CMV-seronegative. This chain uses TRBV28 with TRBJ1-2, with D unresolved. CDR3 bases: TGTGCCAGCACCCCCCGGGGCTATGGCTACACCTTC. Its protein is CASTPRGYGYTF.